This T cell receptor (beta chain) was documented in a study of graft-versus-host responses after intestinal transplantation. This clone came up once. Its antigen is undetermined. Using immunoSEQ multiplex PCR, the repertoire was profiled, and TCRdb retains in-frame clones only, with some absent. The table has about 85,000 clones, 75% to 95% seen once; the top ten hold 6.5% to 8.5%. CDR3 length: 14 amino acids. Germline loops: CDR1 MNHNS, CDR2 SASEGT. V was pared by 3 bases and J by 8 bases, with 16 bases between. The sequence derives from a human donor who was the organ donor for an intestinal transplant. This chain uses TRBV6-1 with TRBJ1-2, with unresolved D. Source: unstimulated CD8+ T cells sorted from spleen or lymph node cells, taken before transplant. The CDR3 sequence: CASSDIWEGGGYTF. CDR3 DNA: TGTGCCAGCAGTGATATCTGGGAGGGAGGGGGCTACACCTTC.